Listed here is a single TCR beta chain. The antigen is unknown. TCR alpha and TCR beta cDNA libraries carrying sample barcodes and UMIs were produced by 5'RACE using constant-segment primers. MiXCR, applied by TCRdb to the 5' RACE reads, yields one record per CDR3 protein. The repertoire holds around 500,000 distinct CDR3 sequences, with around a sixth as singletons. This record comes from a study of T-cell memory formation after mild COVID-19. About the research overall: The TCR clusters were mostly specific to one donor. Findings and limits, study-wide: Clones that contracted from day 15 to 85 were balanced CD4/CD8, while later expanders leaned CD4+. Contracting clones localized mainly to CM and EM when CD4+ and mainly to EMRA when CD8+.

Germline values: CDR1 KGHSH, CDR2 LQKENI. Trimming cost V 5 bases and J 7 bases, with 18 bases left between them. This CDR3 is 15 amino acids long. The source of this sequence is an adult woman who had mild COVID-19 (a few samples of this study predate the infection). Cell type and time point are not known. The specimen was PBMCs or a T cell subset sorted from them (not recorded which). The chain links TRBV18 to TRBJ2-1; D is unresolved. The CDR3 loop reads CASSAGRNPVNEQFF. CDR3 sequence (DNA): TGTGCCAGCTCAGCTGGGCGAAACCCGGTGAATGAGCAGTTCTTC.